The entry below describes one TCR beta chain. This sample was included in a study of Ad26.COV2.S vaccination and SARS-CoV-2 variants. Profiling relied on immunoSEQ multiplex PCR, and the TCRdb table lists in-frame clones only, not all of them. In the table there are more than 150,000 clones, roughly nine tenths of which are singletons. The source material was peripheral blood, sampled after recovery from COVID-19. This clonotype was sampled from a human donor who had recovered from COVID-19.

The CDR3 sequence: CASSQVGTGSDEQFF. The CDR3 nucleotides are TGTGCCAGCAGCCAAGTTGGGACAGGGTCGGATGAGCAGTTCTTC. The rearrangement uses TRBV4-2 and TRBJ2-1, with 9 bases identical to TRBD1. V lost 1 base and J lost 8; bases outside the gene matches: 6. There are 15 residues in the CDR3. In germline, CDR1 is LGHNA, CDR2 YNFKEQ.